The present T cell receptor (beta chain) was sequenced within a study of T cells in Graves' hyperthyroidism and ophthalmopathy. For this clonotype: The target antigen is unknown. The junction differs from germline at one of its ends, possibly a read error.

What was amplified from RNA transcripts were TCR beta CDR3 regions. HTBI primers were used for first-round RT-PCR of the TCR CDR3. One entry per CDR3 protein, called by TCRdb with MiXCR from the multiplex PCR reads. The sample lists 300,000 to 400,000 distinct CDR3 sequences; more than 12% were seen once. The study's findings and limits: Blood samples included most of the expanded thyroid clonotypes exceeding 0.001.

This clonotype originated in a woman aged 25-40 years with Graves' ophthalmopathy. Sequencing was carried out using blood.

CDR3 amino acids: CSIEGSENLNEQFF. In DNA, the CDR3 is TGCAGCATTGAAGGCTCGGAGAACTTAAATGAGCAGTTCTTC. V and J are TRBV29-1 and TRBJ2-1; the D is unclear. Germline V CDR1 and CDR2: SQVTM, ANQGSEA. CDR3 length equals 14 residues.